The 18 T cell receptor beta chains below all came from one sample that was sequenced in a study of post-analysis software for immune sequencing data (dated by TCRdb to between 2015 and 2017). No antigen is known for these receptors. Study-wide conclusions, independent of this receptor: Significantly higher frequencies in patients than in controls were found for five or six TRBV segments, including TRBV5-6, TRBV5-1 and TRBV20-1.

The library relied on PCR. The sequencer was an Illumina HiSeq 2500. To reduce PCR and sequencing biases, unique molecular identifiers were incorporated into the TCR beta cDNA libraries. In TCRdb, the public reads were trimmed at Q25 with fastp and aligned with MiXCR, with productive beta chains retained. Every entry covers one CDR3 protein and lists the most common genes and DNA from its rows. In all, the sample holds hundreds of thousands of distinct CDR3 sequences, and more than 30% of those were seen once. The biggest ten clones account for approximately 7.6% of the sample. Sequencing input: blood. All receptors derive from a girl aged 2 to 10 with multiple sclerosis.

The chain couples TRBV28 to TRBJ2-3; D call uncertain. The length of the CDR3 is 15 residues. The V gene's germline CDR1 is MDHEN and CDR2 SYDVKM. V lost 3 bases to trimming and J lost 1 base, with 11 bases between them. The chain's CDR3 is CASSLARFRTDTQYF. CDR3 bases: TGTGCCAGCAGTTTGGCCAGATTCCGCACAGATACGCAGTATTTT.

The V call is TRBV4-3, the J call TRBJ1-2; no clear D. The V end lost 1 base, the J end lost 3 bases, and 12 bases lay between the germline ends. This CDR3 contains 15 residues. CDR1 LGHNA and CDR2 YSLEER come from the germline V gene. The CDR3 nucleotides read TGCGCCAGCAGCCAAGGAGAGGGCCTCTACTATGGCTACACCTTC. It is translated as CASSQGEGLYYGYTF.

This clonotype was seen repeatedly, ten times or more. The rearrangement links TRBV29-1 to TRBJ2-1, with 9 bases matching TRBD2. From germline, CDR1 is SQVTM and CDR2 ANQGSEA. The junction had 5 bases not matched to a gene; V was cut back by 1 base and J by 4 bases. This CDR3 contains 15 residues. The CDR3 DNA follows: TGCAGCGTTGAAGGCGGGGGGGCCGGGTACAATGAGCAGTTCTTC. Translation gives CSVEGGGAGYNEQFF.

This chain joins TRBV10-3 and TRBJ2-5; TRBD2 matches 12 bases. The CDR3 runs 16 residues. V lost 4 bases to trimming and J lost 0 bases; unmatched junction nucleotides: 3. In germline, CDR1 is ENHRY, CDR2 SYGVKD. The DNA of the CDR3 is TGTGCCATCAGTGCAGGGACTAGCGGGCACCAAGAGACCCAGTACTTC. Protein: CAISAGTSGHQETQYF.

V usage is TRBV3-1 and J usage is TRBJ2-7; D unclear. Gene TRBJ2-4 matches the end of the DNA better, so the J call may be wrong. The CDR3 spans 13 residues. The germline CDR1 and CDR2 sequences are LGHDT and YNNKEL (reference sequence). The CDR3: CASSQRGPNIQYF. In DNA form, the CDR3 reads TGTGCCAGCAGCCAACGCGGTCCAAACATTCAGTACTTC.

This clonotype has a handful of counts. This chain links TRBV20-1 with TRBJ2-7; D ambiguous. The CDR3 length is 11 residues. The germline CDR1 and CDR2 sequences are DFQATT and SNEGSKA (reference sequence). V gave up 3 bases and J gave up 3 bases, with 6 bases separating them. CDR3 sequence reads: CSASLVYEQYF. The CDR3 DNA reads TGCAGTGCTAGTTTAGTCTACGAGCAGTACTTC.

The count of this clonotype is one. The chain carries TRBV7-2 and TRBJ1-5; 7 nucleotides match TRBD1. CDR3 length equals 14 residues. V gave up 10 bases and J gave up 2 bases; unmatched junction bases: 8. Germline V lookup: CDR1 SGHTA, CDR2 FQGNSA. CDR3 in DNA: TGTGCCAATACCGGGACAGCTCGCAATCAGCCCCAGCATTTT. It encodes CANTGTARNQPQHF.

This clonotype was detected a few times. J is TRBJ2-1 and V is TRBV29-1; TRBD2 matches 9 bases. Looked up from germline, CDR1 is SQVTM and CDR2 is ANQGSEA. V shed 3 bases, J shed 5 bases, and the junction held 11 bases outside the gene matches. This CDR3 spans 16 amino acids. CDR3 bases: TGCAGCGTTGAGGGGGTAGCGGGAGTTGGAGACAATGAGCAGTTCTTC. Translation: CSVEGVAGVGDNEQFF.

The chain is built from TRBV6-1 and TRBJ2-7; 11 bases are a match to TRBD2. V lost 6 bases, J lost 0 bases, and 7 bases stayed unmatched. Germline loops: CDR1 MNHNS, CDR2 SASEGT. The CDR3 is made up of 16 amino acids. CDR3: CASSGTSGHSSYEQYF. CDR3 in DNA: TGTGCCAGCAGCGGGACTAGCGGTCATAGCTCCTACGAGCAGTACTTC.

J is TRBJ1-1 and V is TRBV28; D gene ambiguous. Looked up from germline, CDR1 is MDHEN and CDR2 is SYDVKM. V shed 5 bases and J shed 6 bases, with 16 bases lying between them. CDR3 length equals 14 residues. The CDR3 nucleotides read TGTGCCAGCAGTCCGACTTCGATAAAGGCTGAAGCTTTCTTT. Its translation is CASSPTSIKAEAFF.

This chain uses TRBV7-9 with TRBJ1-4, with D hard to call. CDR1 SEHNR and CDR2 FQNEAQ come from the germline V gene (reference sequence). This CDR3 comprises 14 residues. V shed 5 bases and J shed 5 bases, with 12 bases lying between them. The CDR3: CASSIDRGNEKLFF. The CDR3 DNA reads TGTGCCAGCAGCATAGATCGGGGAAATGAAAAACTGTTTTTT.

The CDR3 DNA follows: TGTGCCAGCAGTTTATACCCGAGGACAGGTAACTCCTACGAGCAGTACTTC. It is translated as CASSLYPRTGNSYEQYF. J is TRBJ2-7 and V is TRBV28; TRBD1 aligns across 7 bases. The germline CDR1 and CDR2 sequences are MDHEN and SYDVKM. V trimming: 1 base; J trimming: 0 bases; junction bases outside the gene matches: 9. This CDR3 spans 17 amino acids. The variable domain in full, completed from reference TRBV28 and TRBJ2-7, reads DVKVTQSSRYLVKRTGEKVFLECVQDMDHENMFWYRQDPGLGLRLIYFSYDVKMKEKGDIPEGYSVSREKKERFSLILESASTNQTSMYLCASSLYPRTGNSYEQYFGPGTRLTVT.

V is TRBV7-3 and J is TRBJ1-1; 8 bases agree with TRBD1. This CDR3 comprises 14 residues. Germline-derived CDR1 and CDR2 are SGHTA and FQGTGA. V dropped 5 bases and J dropped 5; count of bases not matched to a gene: 7. CDR3 in amino acids: CASSSQGAQTEAFF. The CDR3 DNA reads as TGTGCCAGCAGCAGTCAGGGGGCGCAAACTGAAGCTTTCTTT.

This chain uses TRBV6-6 with TRBJ2-5; D is ambiguous. CDR3 size: 12 residues. V shed 5 bases and J shed 3 bases, with 7 bases lying between them. Looked up from germline, CDR1 is MNHNY and CDR2 is SVGAGI (reference sequence). The CDR3 bases are TGTGCCAGCAGTCAGCCGAAAGAGACCCAGTACTTC. Its protein is CASSQPKETQYF.

The J gene is TRBJ1-4, the V gene TRBV5-1; 8 nucleotides agree with TRBD1. Looked up from germline, CDR1 is SGHRS and CDR2 is YFSETQ. The V gene end was trimmed by 1 base and the J gene end by 0 bases; junction bases not matched to a gene: 2. This CDR3 spans 16 amino acids. This CDR3 reads CASSLTGGTTNEKLFF. The CDR3 region has the DNA TGCGCCAGCAGCTTGACAGGGGGAACAACTAATGAAAAACTGTTTTTT.

The rearrangement links TRBV28 to TRBJ2-7, with unresolved D. The germline V and J ends were trimmed by 7 bases and 0 bases, with 16 bases remaining between them. Germline V lookup: CDR1 MDHEN, CDR2 SYDVKM. CDR3 length equals 15 residues. The CDR3 DNA follows: TGTGCCAGCATCCAACTGAACACGGGCTCCTACGAGCAGTACTTC. Protein product: CASIQLNTGSYEQYF.

This clonotype was counted only a few times. The rearrangement links TRBV27 to TRBJ1-6, with D unclear. CDR3 length equals 14 residues. V shed 4 bases and J shed 6 bases, with 10 bases lying between them. CDR1 and CDR2 (germline): MNHEY, SMNVEV (reference sequence). The CDR3 here is CASSSRGPNSPLHF. Written as DNA, the CDR3 is TGTGCCAGCAGTTCTAGAGGACCTAATTCACCCCTCCACTTT.

This chain uses TRBV27 with TRBJ2-1, with TRBD1 as a possible D gene (5 bases). This CDR3 comprises 16 residues. CDR1 is MNHEY and CDR2 is SMNVEV in the germline V gene (reference sequence). V dropped 5 bases and J dropped 8 bases, with 22 bases sitting between them. CDR3 DNA sequence: TGTGCCAGCAGTCCAGGGCCTTCACCCGCGATCGATGAGCAGTTCTTC. It is translated as CASSPGPSPAIDEQFF.